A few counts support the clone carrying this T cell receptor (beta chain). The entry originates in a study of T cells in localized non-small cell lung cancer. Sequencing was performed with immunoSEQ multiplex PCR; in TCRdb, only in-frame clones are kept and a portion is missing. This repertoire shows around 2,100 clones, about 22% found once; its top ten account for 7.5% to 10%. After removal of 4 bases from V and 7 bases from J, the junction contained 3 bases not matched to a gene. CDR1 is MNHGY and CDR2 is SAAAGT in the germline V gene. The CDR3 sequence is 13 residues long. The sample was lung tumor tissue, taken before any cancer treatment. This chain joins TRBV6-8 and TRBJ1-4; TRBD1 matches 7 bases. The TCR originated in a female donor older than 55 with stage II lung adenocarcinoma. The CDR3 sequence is CASSSGQVEKLFF. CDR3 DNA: TGTGCCAGCAGTTCCGGACAGGTTGAAAAACTGTTTTTT.